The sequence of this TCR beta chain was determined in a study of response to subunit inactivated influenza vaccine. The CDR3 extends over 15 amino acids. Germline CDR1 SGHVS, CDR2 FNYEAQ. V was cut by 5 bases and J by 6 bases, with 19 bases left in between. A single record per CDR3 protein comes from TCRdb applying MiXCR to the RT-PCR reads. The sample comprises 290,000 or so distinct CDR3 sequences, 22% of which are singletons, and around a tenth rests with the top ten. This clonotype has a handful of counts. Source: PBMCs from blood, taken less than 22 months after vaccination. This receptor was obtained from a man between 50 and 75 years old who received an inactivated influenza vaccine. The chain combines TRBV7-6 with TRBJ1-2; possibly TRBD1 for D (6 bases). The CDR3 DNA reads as TGTGCCAGCAGCCTGCTTGAAGGGACAAGAGATGGCTACACCTTC. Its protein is CASSLLEGTRDGYTF. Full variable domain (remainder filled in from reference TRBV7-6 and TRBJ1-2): GAGVSQSPRYKVTKRGQDVALRCDPISGHVSLYWYRQALGQGPEFLTYFNYEAQQDKSGLPNDRFSAERPEGSISTLTIQRTEQRDSAMYRCASSLLEGTRDGYTFGSGTRLTVV.